These 27 T cell receptor beta chains share one sample of origin, sequenced in a study of T cell responses to AZD1222 COVID-19 vaccine. Repertoires were generated with immunoSEQ multiplex PCR, while TCRdb's copy carries only in-frame clones and drops some. This sample has 55,000 to 75,000 clones, with around nine tenths found just once. Sequencing was performed on peripheral blood, taken on day 0 of AZD1222 vaccination. These receptors all stem from an adult in good health.

The gene calls are TRBV19 and TRBJ2-1, with TRBD2 matching 7 bases. Germline values: CDR1 LNHDA, CDR2 SQIVND (reference sequence). J was trimmed by 6 bases and V by 2 bases; bases with no gene match: 13. CDR3 length: 17 amino acids. For the CDR3, the DNA is TGTGCCAGTAGTATATCCGGGGGAGGGGAGAGGGCCAATGAGCAGTTCTTC. Amino acids: CASSISGGGERANEQFF.

J is TRBJ2-1 and V is TRBV29-1, with TRBD2 matching 11 bases. Trimming cost V 3 bases and J 4 bases; bases outside gene matches: 11. Germline CDR1 reads SQVTM; CDR2 reads ANQGSEA. The CDR3 length is 17 residues. CDR3 loop: CSVDVAGGQGAYNEQFF. DNA of the CDR3: TGCAGCGTTGACGTAGCGGGAGGGCAGGGGGCTTACAATGAGCAGTTCTTC.

This clone was counted a single time. The V call is TRBV7-2, the J call TRBJ1-2; the D is unclear. CDR1 SGHTA and CDR2 FQGNSA come from the germline V gene. Trimming removed 3 bases from V and 2 bases from J, with 7 bases in between. The CDR3 covers 13 residues. DNA of the CDR3: TGTGCCAGCAGCTTGGGCAGAAACTATGGCTACACCTTC. Translation gives CASSLGRNYGYTF.

This clone was detected a few times. The chain uses TRBV28 and TRBJ1-5; D possibly corresponds to TRBD1 (6 bases). V was cut by 3 bases and J by 8 bases, with 20 bases left in between. Germline CDR1 and CDR2: MDHEN and SYDVKM. The CDR3 runs 16 residues. DNA for the CDR3: TGTGCCAGCAGTTTGGGGACACCTCATTCCTTTAAGCCCCAGCATTTT. This translates into CASSLGTPHSFKPQHF.

This clone was recorded once. The rearrangement joins TRBV7-9 to TRBJ1-1, with D uncertain. CDR3 length: 15 residues. In germline, CDR1 is SEHNR, CDR2 FQNEAQ (reference sequence). V lost 5 bases to trimming and J lost 4 bases, with 17 bases between them. The CDR3 loop reads CASSPPMGGVTEAFF. In DNA form, the CDR3 reads TGTGCCAGCAGCCCCCCGATGGGCGGGGTCACTGAAGCTTTCTTT.

The J gene is TRBJ1-3, the V gene TRBV3-1 (or the pseudogene TRBV3-2), with 9 positions matching TRBD1. Germline CDR1 and CDR2: LGHDT and YNNKEL (reference sequence). CDR3 length: 15 residues. V trimming: 5 bases; J trimming: 2 bases; junction bases outside the gene matches: 4. The CDR3 loop is CASSDRGVAGNTIYF. CDR3 DNA: TGTGCCAGCAGCGACAGGGGGGTCGCTGGAAACACCATATATTTT.

The chain uses TRBV7-2 and TRBJ1-1; D call uncertain. The CDR3 loop spans 16 amino acids. Germline lookup yields CDR1 SGHTA and CDR2 FQGNSA. V lost 5 bases, J lost 5 bases, and 21 bases lay in between. CDR3 in amino acids: CASSPRLDGRTTEAFF. The CDR3 bases are TGTGCCAGCAGCCCTCGACTGGACGGGCGAACAACTGAAGCTTTCTTT.

The V call is TRBV14, the J call TRBJ2-7; 8 bases are shared with TRBD1. Germline V gives CDR1 SGHDN, CDR2 FVKESK. The CDR3 is made up of 14 amino acids. With 0 bases clipped from V and 6 bases from J, the junction kept 4 bases outside the gene matches. The CDR3 loop is CASSQDRGRSEQYF. CDR3 DNA sequence: TGTGCCAGCAGCCAAGACAGGGGGCGAAGCGAGCAGTACTTC.

The genes are TRBV13 and TRBJ2-2; the D gene is possibly TRBD1 (6 bases). Germline values: CDR1 PRHDT, CDR2 FYEKMQ (reference sequence). This CDR3 spans 15 amino acids. V lost 5 bases to trimming and J lost 3 bases, with 13 bases between them. The DNA for the CDR3 is TGTGCCAGCAGCCAATACAGGGATTACACCGGGGAGCTGTTTTTT. It specifies CASSQYRDYTGELFF.

In regard to this clone: Other DNA sequences in this sample translate to the same CDR3. This chain joins TRBV7-9 and TRBJ2-5; D gene unclear. Trimming pared 5 bases from V and 2 bases from J, leaving 3 bases between. CDR1 and CDR2 (germline): SEHNR, FQNEAQ (reference sequence). There are 11 residues in the CDR3. The chain's CDR3 is CASSLQETQYF. In DNA form, the CDR3 reads TGTGCCAGCAGCCTACAAGAGACCCAGTACTTC.

The chain is built from TRBV19 and TRBJ1-2; D gene unclear. CDR1 is LNHDA, CDR2 SQIVND, per germline (reference sequence). The CDR3 contains 13 residues. V shed 0 bases and J shed 14 bases, with 16 bases lying between them. CDR3 region: CASSIDEALKATF. DNA of the CDR3: TGTGCCAGTAGTATAGATGAAGCCCTCAAGGCGACCTTC.

The chain employs TRBV5-1 and TRBJ2-1; no clear D. Germline V gene sequence: CDR1 SGHRS, CDR2 YFSETQ. This CDR3 has 15 residues. The V and J ends lost 0 bases and 0 bases respectively, with 7 bases between them. The CDR3 DNA follows: TGCGCCAGCAGCTTGGACAGTACCTCCTACAATGAGCAGTTCTTC. Amino acids: CASSLDSTSYNEQFF.

In its sample, this clone was seen a few times. J is TRBJ1-1 and V is TRBV30, with a weak D call TRBD1 (5 bases). The CDR3 covers 15 residues. Trimming took off 0 bases at V and 1 base at J, with 12 bases between the two ends. Germline CDR1 GTSNPN, CDR2 SVGIG (reference sequence). This CDR3 is CAWSVGGVGNTEAFF. CDR3 coding DNA: TGTGCCTGGAGTGTGGGGGGGGTCGGGAACACTGAAGCTTTCTTT. The variable domain in full, with the rest retrieved from reference TRBV30 and TRBJ1-1, is SQTIHQWPATLVQPVGSPLSLECTVEGTSNPNLYWYRQAAGRGLQLLFYSVGIGQISSEVPQNLSASRPQDRQFILSSKKLLLSDSGFYLCAWSVGGVGNTEAFFGQGTRLTVV.

The chain employs TRBV2 and TRBJ1-2; 8 nucleotides line up with TRBD1. Losses at the gene ends were 8 bases for V and 6 bases for J; bases not matched to a gene: 14. Germline CDR1 and CDR2: SNHLY and FYNNEI. This CDR3 contains 15 residues. CDR3 nucleotides: TGTGCCAGCCTGAGACTTTCCGGGACAGGAGATGGCTACACCTTC. It is translated as CASLRLSGTGDGYTF.

The V call is TRBV4-1, the J call TRBJ1-6; D is unresolved. Germline CDR1 reads MGHRA; CDR2 reads YSYEKL. V lost 1 base and J 13 bases, leaving 11 bases between the germline ends. The CDR3 runs to 13 residues. The CDR3 here is CASSQGGLAPLHF. CDR3 in DNA: TGCGCCAGCAGCCAAGGAGGGCTAGCGCCCCTCCACTTT.

The chain links TRBV19 to TRBJ2-2, with a tentative D call TRBD2 (5 bases). Germline V gene sequence: CDR1 LNHDA, CDR2 SQIVND (reference sequence). V lost 3 bases to trimming and J lost 5 bases, with 16 bases between them. The CDR3 covers 16 residues. DNA of the CDR3: TGTGCCAGTAGTATTGGGCTAGGACTTATTACCGGGGAGCTGTTTTTT. It encodes CASSIGLGLITGELFF.

This chain connects TRBV28 to TRBJ1-5; 7 bases line up with TRBD1. CDR3 size: 14 residues. With 6 bases clipped from V and 4 bases from J, the junction kept 6 bases outside the gene matches. CDR1 MDHEN and CDR2 SYDVKM come from the germline V gene. DNA of the CDR3: TGTGCCAGCAGCTCGACAGGGATAAATCAGCCCCAGCATTTT. Translating it yields CASSSTGINQPQHF.

The rearrangement joins TRBV6-5 to TRBJ1-2; possible D gene TRBD1, 5 bases. Deletions cut 7 bases from V and 5 bases from J, with 14 bases between. The CDR3 loop spans 13 amino acids. Germline values: CDR1 MNHEY, CDR2 SVGAGI. CDR3 loop: CASTPGVLYGYTF. As DNA, the CDR3 is TGTGCCAGCACCCCGGGGGTATTGTATGGCTACACCTTC.

The V call is TRBV24-1, the J call TRBJ2-2; 16 nucleotides align to TRBD2. The germline V gene encodes CDR1 KGHDR and CDR2 SFDVKD. The trim removed 6 bases at V and 7 bases at J, leaving 7 bases unmatched. This CDR3 has 17 amino acids. CDR3: CATSLGTSGRASGELFF. CDR3 bases: TGTGCCACCAGTCTGGGGACTAGCGGGAGGGCAAGCGGGGAGCTGTTTTTT.

The chain employs TRBV19 and TRBJ2-7; D is ambiguous. Trimming took 3 bases from V and 0 from J, leaving 9 bases between them. CDR3 length: 14 residues. CDR1 LNHDA and CDR2 SQIVND come from the germline V gene (reference sequence). The CDR3 loop reads CASSIRLSSYEQYF. The CDR3 bases are TGTGCCAGTAGTATCAGACTTAGCTCCTACGAGCAGTACTTC.

The chain is built from TRBV19 and TRBJ1-1; no clear D. V shed 3 bases and J shed 5 bases, with 10 bases lying between them. The length of the CDR3 is 13 residues. The germline gives CDR1 LNHDA, CDR2 SQIVND (reference sequence). The CDR3 nucleotides are TGTGCCAGTAGTATGGCAGGTGGAACTGAAGCTTTCTTT. Translated, it gives CASSMAGGTEAFF.

V usage is TRBV19 and J usage is TRBJ1-2; the D gene is possibly TRBD1 (5 bases). From germline, CDR1 is LNHDA and CDR2 SQIVND (reference sequence). The V gene lost 5 bases and the J gene lost 5 bases, with 12 bases spanning the gap. The CDR3 is 13 amino acids. The CDR3 here is CASSPGTVYGYTF. DNA for the CDR3: TGTGCCAGTAGTCCCGGGACGGTTTATGGCTACACCTTC.

V gene TRBV30 combines with J gene TRBJ2-1; D uncertain. The V end lost 0 bases, the J end lost 8 bases, and 8 bases lay between the germline ends. Germline loops: CDR1 GTSNPN, CDR2 SVGIG (reference sequence). The CDR3 runs 12 residues. The CDR3 sequence: CAWSVKYDEQFF. CDR3 nucleotide sequence: TGTGCCTGGAGTGTAAAGTACGATGAGCAGTTCTTC.

The chain joins TRBV27 to TRBJ2-7; 7 bases are a match to TRBD2. The CDR3 covers 16 residues. The germline CDR1 and CDR2 sequences are MNHEY and SMNVEV (reference sequence). The V and J ends lost 2 bases and 1 base, in that order; junction bases with no gene match: 8. The DNA for the CDR3 is TGTGCCAGCAGTTTAGCCGGGACTAAGGGGTCCTACGAGCAGTACTTC. Residues: CASSLAGTKGSYEQYF.

V is TRBV5-1 and J is TRBJ2-3; no clear D gene. The V end lost 0 bases, the J end lost 5 bases, and 10 bases lay between the germline ends. Germline-derived CDR1 and CDR2 are SGHRS and YFSETQ. The CDR3 runs 14 residues. The CDR3, as DNA: TGCGCCAGCAGCTTGGCGGGTCCGGGAGATACGCAGTATTTT. It codes for CASSLAGPGDTQYF.

This clone was observed a single time. The rearrangement links TRBV6-5 to TRBJ1-5; no firm D call. This CDR3 comprises 14 residues. With 6 bases removed from V and 1 base from J, the gap between germline ends came to 10 bases. Germline V lookup: CDR1 MNHEY, CDR2 SVGAGI. In DNA, the CDR3 is TGTGCCAGCAGCGGCATTAGCAGCAATCAGCCCCAGCATTTT. It specifies CASSGISSNQPQHF.

This clone was observed once. The J gene is TRBJ2-3, the V gene TRBV2; 7 nucleotides match TRBD2. Per germline, CDR1 SNHLY and CDR2 FYNNEI. The CDR3 loop spans 15 amino acids. Trimming at V came to 8 bases and at J to 4 bases, leaving 12 bases not matched to a gene. The CDR3 reads CASQRETSFADTQYF. CDR3 sequence (DNA): TGTGCCAGCCAGCGGGAAACTTCCTTTGCAGATACGCAGTATTTT.